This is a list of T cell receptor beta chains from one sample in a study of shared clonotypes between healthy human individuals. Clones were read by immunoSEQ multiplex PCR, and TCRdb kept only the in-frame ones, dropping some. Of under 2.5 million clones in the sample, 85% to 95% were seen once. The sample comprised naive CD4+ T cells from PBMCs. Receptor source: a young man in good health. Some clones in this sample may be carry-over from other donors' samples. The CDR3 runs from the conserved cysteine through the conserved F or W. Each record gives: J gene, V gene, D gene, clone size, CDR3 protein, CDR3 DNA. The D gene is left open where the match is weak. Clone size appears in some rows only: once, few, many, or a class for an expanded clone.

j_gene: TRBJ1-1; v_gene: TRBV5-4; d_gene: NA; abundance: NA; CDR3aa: CASSTVGGGLGYYTEAFF; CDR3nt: TGTGCCAGCAGTACCGTTGGGGGCGGATTAGGGTATTACACTGAAGCTTTCTTT
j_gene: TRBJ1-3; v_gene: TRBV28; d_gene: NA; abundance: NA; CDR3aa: CATTIGGAKSGNTIYF; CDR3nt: TGTGCCACCACCATCGGGGGGGCGAAATCTGGAAACACCATATATTTT
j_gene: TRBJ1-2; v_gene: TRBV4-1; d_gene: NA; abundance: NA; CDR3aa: CASSQERDILPSYGYTF; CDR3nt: TGCGCCAGCAGCCAAGAGAGGGACATACTTCCCTCCTATGGCTACACCTTC
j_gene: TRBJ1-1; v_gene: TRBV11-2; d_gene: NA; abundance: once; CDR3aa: CASSLGPNTEAFF; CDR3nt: TGTGCCAGCAGCTTAGGCCCTAACACTGAAGCTTTCTTT
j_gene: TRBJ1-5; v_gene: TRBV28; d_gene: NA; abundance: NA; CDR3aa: CASSFLGGGGGQPQHF; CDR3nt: TGTGCCAGCAGTTTCCTCGGTGGCGGGGGAGGTCAGCCCCAGCATTTT
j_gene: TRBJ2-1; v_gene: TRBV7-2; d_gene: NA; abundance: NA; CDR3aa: CASSLLGGTYNEQFF; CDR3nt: TGTGCCAGCAGCTTACTGGGGGGCACATACAATGAGCAGTTCTTC
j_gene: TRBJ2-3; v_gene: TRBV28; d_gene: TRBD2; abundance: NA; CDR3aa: CASTTSGRAPDTQYF; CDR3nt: TGTGCCAGCACCACTAGCGGGAGGGCCCCAGATACGCAGTATTTT
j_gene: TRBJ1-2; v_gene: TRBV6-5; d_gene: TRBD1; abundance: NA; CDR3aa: CASSYGTGSIYGYTF; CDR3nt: TGTGCCAGCAGTTACGGGACAGGGAGTATCTATGGCTACACCTTC
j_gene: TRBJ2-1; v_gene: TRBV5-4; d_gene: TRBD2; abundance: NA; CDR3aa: CASSPRTSGNNEQFF; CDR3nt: TGTGCCAGCAGCCCGCGGACTAGCGGTAACAATGAGCAGTTCTTC
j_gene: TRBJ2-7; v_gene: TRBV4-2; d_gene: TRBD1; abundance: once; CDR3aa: CASSHTGETLGEQYF; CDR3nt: TGTGCCAGCAGCCACACAGGGGAGACTTTGGGCGAGCAGTACTTC
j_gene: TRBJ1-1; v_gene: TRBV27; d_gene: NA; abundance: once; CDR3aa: CASSTRGHGGTEAFF; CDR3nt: TGTGCCAGCAGTACCCGGGGACACGGTGGCACTGAAGCTTTCTTT
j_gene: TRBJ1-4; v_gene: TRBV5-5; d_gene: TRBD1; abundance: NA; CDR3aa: CASSFADVGGAGTNEKLFF; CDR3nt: TGTGCCAGCAGCTTCGCCGACGTAGGGGGCGCGGGAACTAATGAAAAACTGTTTTTT
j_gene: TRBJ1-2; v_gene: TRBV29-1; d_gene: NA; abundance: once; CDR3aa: CSVAASWYGYTF; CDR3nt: TGCAGCGTTGCGGCAAGTTGGTATGGCTACACCTTC
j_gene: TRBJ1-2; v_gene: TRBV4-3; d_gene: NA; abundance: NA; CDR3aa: CASSPEVGTGGYTF; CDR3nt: TGCGCCAGCAGCCCTGAAGTTGGGACCGGAGGCTACACCTTC
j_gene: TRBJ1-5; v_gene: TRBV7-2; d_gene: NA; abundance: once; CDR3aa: CASSLIGQPLLSNQPQHF; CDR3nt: TGTGCCAGCAGCTTAATAGGACAACCTTTACTTAGCAATCAGCCCCAGCATTTT
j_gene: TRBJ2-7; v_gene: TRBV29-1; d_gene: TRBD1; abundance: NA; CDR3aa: CSGKGQGGYEQYF; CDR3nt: TGCAGCGGAAAGGGACAGGGAGGCTACGAGCAGTACTTC
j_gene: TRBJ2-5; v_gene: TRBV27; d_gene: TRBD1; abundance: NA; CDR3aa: CASSSSPGTGTEETQYF; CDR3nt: TGTGCCAGCAGTTCATCCCCCGGAACCGGGACAGAAGAGACCCAGTACTTC
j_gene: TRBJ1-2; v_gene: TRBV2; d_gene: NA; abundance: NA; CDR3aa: CASSEESYGYTF; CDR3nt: TGTGCCAGCAGTGAGGAGAGTTATGGCTACACCTTC
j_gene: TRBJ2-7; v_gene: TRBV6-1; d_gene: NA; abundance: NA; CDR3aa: CASEALQSYEQYF; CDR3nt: TGTGCCAGCGAGGCCCTTCAGAGCTACGAGCAGTACTTC